This T cell receptor (beta chain) was sequenced for a study of OX40 agonist ivuxolimab in advanced cancers. Cycle 7 day 1, cycle 4 day 1, and baseline were the timepoints at which blood was sampled. Produced via immunoSEQ multiplex PCR; TCRdb's table is partial and in-frame only. The data show 90,000 to 100,000 clones, with around 89% seen just once and roughly 0.16% held by the top ten. CDR1 and CDR2 (germline): KGHSH, LQKENI. Germline trimming cut 2 bases from V and 7 bases from J; bases unmatched to any gene: 9. The CDR3 has 15 residues. This receptor was taken from an adult with an advanced solid tumor such as melanoma, head and neck, liver or kidney cancer. The J gene is TRBJ2-5, the V gene TRBV18; 8 nucleotides agree with TRBD1. The starting material was CD4+ or CD8+ T cells sorted from blood, obtained in a trial of the OX40 agonist ivuxolimab. CDR3 coding DNA: TGTGCCAGCTCACCATATCAAGGACAGGGTGGGACCCAGTACTTC. It codes for CASSPYQGQGGTQYF.